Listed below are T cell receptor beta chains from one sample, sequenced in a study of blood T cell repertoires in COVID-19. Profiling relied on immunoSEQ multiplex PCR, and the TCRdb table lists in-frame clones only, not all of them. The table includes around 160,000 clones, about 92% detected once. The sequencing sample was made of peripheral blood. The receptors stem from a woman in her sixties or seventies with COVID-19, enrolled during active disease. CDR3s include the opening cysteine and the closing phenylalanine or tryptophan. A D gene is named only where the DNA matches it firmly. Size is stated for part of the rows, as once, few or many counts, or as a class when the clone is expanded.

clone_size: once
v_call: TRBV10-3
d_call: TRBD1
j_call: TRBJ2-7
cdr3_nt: TGTGCCATCACCACCGGGACAGGGTTCGACGAGCAGTACTTC
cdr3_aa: CAITTGTGFDEQYF

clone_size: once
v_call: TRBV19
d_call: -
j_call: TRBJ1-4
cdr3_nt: TGTGCCAGTAGTCCCCTTCGCACAGCAACTAATGAAAAACTGTTTTTT
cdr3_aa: CASSPLRTATNEKLFF

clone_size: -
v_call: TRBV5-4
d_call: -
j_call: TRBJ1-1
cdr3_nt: TGTGCCAGCAGCCGACAGGTCGGGAACACTGAAGCTTTCTTT
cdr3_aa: CASSRQVGNTEAFF

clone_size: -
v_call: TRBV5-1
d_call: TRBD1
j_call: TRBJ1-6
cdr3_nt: TGCGCCAGCAGCCCCGGGACAGGGGGCGGGCCCCTCCACTTT
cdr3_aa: CASSPGTGGGPLHF

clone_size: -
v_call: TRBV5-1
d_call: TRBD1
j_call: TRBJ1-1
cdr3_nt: TGCGCCAGCAGCGTACAGGGGCCCCGGACTTCTGAAGCTTTCTTT
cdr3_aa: CASSVQGPRTSEAFF

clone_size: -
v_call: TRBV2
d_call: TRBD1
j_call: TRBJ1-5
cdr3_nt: TGTGCCAGCAGCGGGACAGGGGGCGCGTTGGGCAATCAGCCCCAGCATTTT
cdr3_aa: CASSGTGGALGNQPQHF

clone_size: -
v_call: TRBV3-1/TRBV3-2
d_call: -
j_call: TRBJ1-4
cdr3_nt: TGTGCCAGCAGCCAAGATCCGGGTGATGTTGAAAAACTGTTTTTT
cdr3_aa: CASSQDPGDVEKLFF

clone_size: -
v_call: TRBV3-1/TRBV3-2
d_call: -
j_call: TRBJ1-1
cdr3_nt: TGTGCCAGCAGCCAAGTGCTGGCAGGGACTGAAGCTTTCTTT
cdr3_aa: CASSQVLAGTEAFF

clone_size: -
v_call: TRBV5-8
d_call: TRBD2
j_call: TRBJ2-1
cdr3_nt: TGTGCCAGCAGCTTGGAACTAGCGGGATACAATGAGCAGTTCTTC
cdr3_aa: CASSLELAGYNEQFF

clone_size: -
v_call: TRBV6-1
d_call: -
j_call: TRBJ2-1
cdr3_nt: TGTGCCAGCAGTGAACCAGGCCGTCCCAACAATGAGCAGTTCTTC
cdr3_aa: CASSEPGRPNNEQFF

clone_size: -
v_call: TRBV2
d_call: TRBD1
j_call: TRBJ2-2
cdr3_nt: TGTGCCAGCGAGCCCCGGACAGGGTTTTCCGGGGAGCTGTTTTTT
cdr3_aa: CASEPRTGFSGELFF

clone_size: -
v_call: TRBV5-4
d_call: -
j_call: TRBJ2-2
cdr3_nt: TGTGCCAGCAACGGGGTGGCGGGGACTAACACCGGGGAGCTGTTTTTT
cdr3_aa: CASNGVAGTNTGELFF

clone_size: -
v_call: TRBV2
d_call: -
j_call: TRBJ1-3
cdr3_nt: TGTGCCAGCAGTGAATGGGGGGGCTCTGGAAACACCATATATTTT
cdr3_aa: CASSEWGGSGNTIYF

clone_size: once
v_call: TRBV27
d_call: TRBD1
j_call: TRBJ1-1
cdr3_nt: TGTGCCAGCTGCCTTTCCCGGGACAGCATAAACCTGAACACTGAAGCTTTCTTT
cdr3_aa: CASCLSRDSINLNTEAFF

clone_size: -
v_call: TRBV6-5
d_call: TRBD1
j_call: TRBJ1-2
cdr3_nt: TGTGCCAGCAGTCACAGACAGGGAGGCTCTTATGGCTACACCTTC
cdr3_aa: CASSHRQGGSYGYTF

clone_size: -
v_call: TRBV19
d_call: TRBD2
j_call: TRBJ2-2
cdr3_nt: TGTGCCAGTAGTATTGGATTAGCGGGGGGGCCTTTGGTCACCGGGGAGCTGTTTTTT
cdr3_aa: CASSIGLAGGPLVTGELFF

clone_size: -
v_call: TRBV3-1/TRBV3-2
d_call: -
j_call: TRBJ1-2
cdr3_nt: TGTGCCAGCAGCCCCACCCCCAGGGCCGGCTATGGCTACACCTTC
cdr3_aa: CASSPTPRAGYGYTF

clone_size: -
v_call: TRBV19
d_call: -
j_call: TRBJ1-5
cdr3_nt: TGTGCCAGTATGGGGGGAGCAGGCCGAAATAATCAGCCCCAGCATTTT
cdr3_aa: CASMGGAGRNNQPQHF

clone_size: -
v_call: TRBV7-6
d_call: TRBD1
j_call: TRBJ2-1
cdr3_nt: TGTGCCAGCAGCCAGGGGACAGGGGAATCCAATGAGCAGTTCTTC
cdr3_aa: CASSQGTGESNEQFF

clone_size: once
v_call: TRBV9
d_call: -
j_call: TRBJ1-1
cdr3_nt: TGTGCCAGCAGCGTAGCCGGACAGTGGAACACTGAAGCTTTCTTT
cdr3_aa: CASSVAGQWNTEAFF

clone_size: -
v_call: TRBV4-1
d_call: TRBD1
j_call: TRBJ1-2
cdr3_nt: TGCGCCAGCAGCCAAGTGGGGGACAGCGTCTATGGCTACACCTTC
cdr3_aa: CASSQVGDSVYGYTF

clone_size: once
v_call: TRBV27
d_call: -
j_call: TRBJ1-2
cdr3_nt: TGTGCCAGCAGGGCGGGGGGGGTTGGCTACACCTTC
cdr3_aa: CASRAGGVGYTF

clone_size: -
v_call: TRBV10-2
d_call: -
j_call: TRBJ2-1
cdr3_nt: TGCGCCAGCCTCGAGAAAGATGAGCAGTTCTTC
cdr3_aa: CASLEKDEQFF